A single T cell receptor beta chain is shown here with its context. Its cognate antigen has yet to be identified. No base quality values were provided; no much bigger clone lies one nucleotide off. The germline V gene yields SGHTA for CDR1 and FQGNSA for CDR2. Relative to germline, V is 0 bases shorter and J is 8 bases shorter, with 16 bases between their ends. From the cysteine up to the phenylalanine, the CDR3 has a length of 15 residues. Here the CDR3 DNA is all that survives: 45 bases in frame from base 1. TCR beta libraries were generated from genomic DNA with the immunoSEQ kit, following the manufacturer's recommendations. Library preparation used a first multiplex PCR with proprietary primers, then a second PCR adding unique barcodes, with bead cleanups after each round. A positive control reaction and a negative control reaction, both provided in the kit, were run with every batch of samples. The final libraries were assessed on an Agilent 4200 TapeStation D1000 ScreenTape, pooled by volume, and quantified by qPCR. An Illumina NextSeq500 fitted with a MidOutput 150-cycle cartridge performed the sequencing, running 156 Read1 cycles and 15 Index1 cycles with the kit's custom primers. The pooled library was loaded at 0.75 to 1 pM, and around 22% PhiX control was spiked in. On the study's bioinformatics: Vendor-processed data were analyzed in R, and a clonotype was defined as all T cells sharing the same CDR3 nucleotide sequence. In the clone abundance analyses, frequencies in each sample were normalized to that sample's 10,000 most abundant clones. Public T cell clones, averaging fewer than five per sample, were removed before analysis. The dominant motif analysis was done with ImmunoMap using the PAM10 matrix, a gap penalty of 30, and a homology threshold of 0.3, and motifs with a cumulative frequency of at least 0.01 were considered dominant. Tumor-enriched and baseline blood-enriched clonotypes were defined by at least a 32-fold difference in abundance between compartments. Tumor-blood repertoire similarity was measured with the Baroni-Urbani and Buser coefficient, and group comparisons used two-tailed Wilcoxon tests in R. In TCRdb, the immuneACCESS table is reduced to in-frame sequences with V and J assigned. These tables do not hold every clone; where another copy was compared, an unresolved V gene accounts for under half, and the others remain unexplained. D and trimming were read from the DNA, whereas the V and J calls and clone size are those reported in that table. The sample yields fewer than 20,000 clones; around 55% were counted once. Of the sample, 12% falls within the top ten clones.

The sample comes from a study of radiation and T cells in renal cell carcinoma (dated by TCRdb to about 2020). Background on the whole study: In total, more than 50 samples underwent TCR beta sequencing: some 25 tumors plus 27 peripheral blood samples. Across all 50 or so samples, several million unique CDR3 nucleotide sequences encoding 2,658,974 unique CDR3 amino acid sequences were identified. Overall results and qualifications from the work: Compared with control tumors, irradiated tumors had a greater number of dominant CDR3 motifs, and these motifs made up a bigger portion of the repertoire. Effects of radiation dose or scheduling on the TCR repertoire could not be addressed with the single-armed trial design. TCR clonality was higher in irradiated tumors than in controls, as the top 100 clonotypes made up an average of around 54% of the repertoire in irradiated tumors compared with 43% in nephrectomy-only tumors. Because no pretreatment tumor biopsies were available, whether clonotypes were present in the tumor at baseline could not be determined. In blood, the top tumor clonotypes increased between baseline and 2 weeks post-radiation and then shrank by 4 weeks, which suggests that tumor-resident clones expanded only transiently. Because only small tumor regions of roughly 0.9 g were available, intratumoral heterogeneity was not captured.

Taken with the paper, the label for time point translates to: tumor resected at nephrectomy. Explained via the paper, the treatment or condition label denotes: 15 Gy SBRT to primary tumor, nephrectomy 4 weeks later. The samples were drawn from a clinical trial, where primary renal cell carcinomas were treated with 15 Gy of stereotactic body radiation therapy and then removed by nephrectomy 4 weeks afterward. Every patient's renal cell carcinoma showed clear cell pathology. Tumor processing involved mechanical dissociation, digestion with collagenase/hyaluronidase at 37 degrees C, handling in gentleMACS C tubes, and storage in liquid nitrogen. The QIAamp DNA Blood Mini Kit (Qiagen) was used to prepare genomic DNA for TCR sequencing. The analyses included only samples that passed all quality control checks.

The TCR was taken from a man between 50 and 59 years old with renal cell carcinoma. The chain is encoded by TRBV7-2 joined to TRBJ1-2; no D gene can be assigned with confidence. Sample: tumor tissue, taken from a patient whose treatment included radiotherapy and nephrectomy. The nucleotides are TGTGCCAGCAGCTTAGCGGCAGGAGGCGATCGCGGCTACACCTTC. Its amino acids are CASSLAAGGDRGYTF.